This is a list of T cell receptor beta chains from one sample in a study of cytomegalovirus exposure and HLA in healthy donors. The repertoire was sequenced with immunoSEQ multiplex PCR; TCRdb's copy has only in-frame clones and lacks some. The sample carries about 200,000 clones, around nine tenths recorded once. The sample consisted of PBMCs. Receptors were obtained from a woman aged 18-29 years in good health and CMV-seronegative. Both conserved end residues are part of each CDR3. The D gene is left open where the match is weak. Clone size appears in some rows only: once, few, many, or a class for an expanded clone.

J gene,clone size,V gene,D gene,CDR3 DNA,CDR3 protein
TRBJ2-7,NA,TRBV4-2,NA,TGTGCCAGCAGCCGTTTGATTGACAGTTACGAGCAGTACTTC,CASSRLIDSYEQYF
TRBJ1-1,NA,TRBV5-1,NA,TGCGCCAGCAGCATAACAGCGAACACTGAAGCTTTCTTT,CASSITANTEAFF
TRBJ1-4,once,TRBV5-6,NA,TGTGCCAGCAGCTTCAGGGCCAGCGCAACTAATGAAAAACTGTTTTTT,CASSFRASATNEKLFF
TRBJ2-7,NA,TRBV28,TRBD1,TGTGCCAGCAGTCCGGGGACAGCGTTTTACTTCTACGAGCAGTACTTC,CASSPGTAFYFYEQYF
TRBJ2-7,once,TRBV19,NA,TGTGCCAGTAGTATAGGGGGAGACACATTCCAATTCCCCTACGAGCAGTACTTC,CASSIGGDTFQFPYEQYF
TRBJ1-3,NA,TRBV25-1,NA,TGTGCCAGCAGTCGCACGAGCTCCTCTGGAAACACCATATATTTT,CASSRTSSSGNTIYF
TRBJ1-1,NA,TRBV19,NA,TGTGCCAGTAGTACAGCGCGGGGAGGGACTGAAGCTTTCTTT,CASSTARGGTEAFF
TRBJ2-1,few,TRBV15,TRBD2,TGTGCCACCCACGTCGTGGCGGGAGGGTTCTACAATGAGCAGTTCTTC,CATHVVAGGFYNEQFF
TRBJ2-7,NA,TRBV5-1,NA,TGCGCCAGCAGTGCGGCGGGTTACGAGCAGTACTTC,CASSAAGYEQYF
TRBJ1-5,NA,TRBV2,NA,TGTGCCAGCAGTGAAGGGACAGCTAGCAATCAGCCCCAGCATTTT,CASSEGTASNQPQHF
TRBJ1-6,NA,TRBV5-1,NA,TGCGCCAGCAGCCCCCCGGGACTGAGCTCCTATAATTCACCCCTCCACTTT,CASSPPGLSSYNSPLHF
TRBJ1-1,once,TRBV27,TRBD1,TGTGCCAGCAGTAGACAGGGGCGCGGGGCTGAAGCTTTCTTT,CASSRQGRGAEAFF
TRBJ1-2,NA,TRBV5-1,NA,TGCGCCAGCAGCTTGGGCCCCGGACAGTTTACTACTAACTATGGCTACACCTTC,CASSLGPGQFTTNYGYTF
TRBJ1-6,NA,TRBV6-5,NA,TGTGCCAGCAGTTACTCCCCCGGGGGCTATAATTCACCCCTCCACTTT,CASSYSPGGYNSPLHF
TRBJ1-3,NA,TRBV7-9,NA,TGTGCCAGCAGCTTAATGGGGGCTCGAAACACCATATATTTT,CASSLMGARNTIYF
TRBJ2-3,NA,TRBV4-3,TRBD1,TGCGCCAGCAGCCAGGACAGGGGCGGAGGAGATACGCAGTATTTT,CASSQDRGGGDTQYF
TRBJ2-1,NA,TRBV19,TRBD2,TGTGCCAGTAGTCCGCGGGACCCGGGAGCGGGGGAGTTCTTC,CASSPRDPGAGEFF
TRBJ2-7,NA,TRBV6-5,NA,TGTGCCAGCAGTGAGGAGGGCCCCTACGAGCAGTACTTC,CASSEEGPYEQYF
TRBJ1-6,NA,TRBV2,NA,TGTGCCAGCAGAGGGCAGGGTAATTCACCCCTCCACTTT,CASRGQGNSPLHF
TRBJ1-2,NA,TRBV6-6,TRBD1,TGTGCCAGCAGTTCGACAGGGGGCGGCTACACCTTC,CASSSTGGGYTF
TRBJ2-2,NA,TRBV12-5,NA,TGTGCTAGTGGTCGCACCGGGGAGCTGTTTTTT,CASGRTGELFF
TRBJ2-1,once,TRBV4-1,TRBD1,TGCGCCAGCAGCCCTATCCCAGGGGGTTTATACAATGAGCAGTTCTTC,CASSPIPGGLYNEQFF
TRBJ2-2,NA,TRBV9,TRBD2,TGTGCCAGCAGCGGCCTTACGGCGGGGGCCGGGGAGCTGTTTTTT,CASSGLTAGAGELFF
TRBJ2-7,NA,TRBV25-1,TRBD2,TGTGCCAGCAGTGCCTCTCTGAGCGGGAGCAACGAGCAGTACTTC,CASSASLSGSNEQYF
TRBJ1-4,NA,TRBV5-1,TRBD1,TGCGCCAGCAGTGCCGGGACAGGGGGCGAAAAACTGTTTTTT,CASSAGTGGEKLFF
TRBJ2-1,NA,TRBV23-1,NA,TGCGCCGACGACGGGGGGCACCACAATGAGCAGTTCTTC,CADDGGHHNEQFF
TRBJ1-2,NA,TRBV6-1,TRBD1,TGTGCCAGCAGTCCCCGGGACAGGGATGGCTACACCTTC,CASSPRDRDGYTF
TRBJ2-7,NA,TRBV19,TRBD2,TGTGCCAGTAGTATACGGGGACTAGCGGGATCGTATGGAACGTACTACGAGCAGTACTTC,CASSIRGLAGSYGTYYEQYF
TRBJ2-5,NA,TRBV4-1,NA,TGCGCCAGCAGCCAATCTCCAGGCCAAGAGACCCAGTACTTC,CASSQSPGQETQYF
TRBJ2-3,NA,TRBV6-5,NA,TGTGCCAGCAGTTACTCGGAAACTACCACAGATACGCAGTATTTT,CASSYSETTTDTQYF
TRBJ2-5,NA,TRBV27,NA,TGTGCCAGCAGTTCCTTCACGGACAACTCCCAAGAGACCCAGTACTTC,CASSSFTDNSQETQYF
TRBJ2-4,NA,TRBV19,NA,TGTGCCACTGGACAAACCAAAAACATTCAGTACTTC,CATGQTKNIQYF
TRBJ1-2,once,TRBV10-3,TRBD1,TGTGCCATCGCCGGGACAGGGGGCTTAGGTGACTATGGCTACACCTTC,CAIAGTGGLGDYGYTF
TRBJ2-2,NA,TRBV11-2,NA,TGTGCCAGCAGCCGAGTTCGGGTGGGTGGGGAGCTGTTTTTT,CASSRVRVGGELFF
TRBJ2-3,NA,TRBV10-2,TRBD2,TGCGCCAGCCGCCGGGAGGCTGTGACAGATACGCAGTATTTT,CASRREAVTDTQYF
TRBJ2-1,few,TRBV6-1,TRBD2,TGTGCCAGCAGTGACACGGGACTAGCTTCCTACAATGAGCAGTTCTTC,CASSDTGLASYNEQFF
TRBJ2-7,NA,TRBV5-6,TRBD1,TGTGCCAGCAGCTTGGTGGGACAGGGATCCTACGAGCAGTACTTC,CASSLVGQGSYEQYF
TRBJ1-1,NA,TRBV15,TRBD1,TGTGCCACCAGCAGAGCCAGGGGGCGGCTCACTGAAGCTTTCTTT,CATSRARGRLTEAFF
TRBJ2-3,NA,TRBV6-5,TRBD1,TGTGCCAGCAGTTACTCCGGGACAGGGGGCGCAGATACGCAGTATTTT,CASSYSGTGGADTQYF
TRBJ1-2,NA,TRBV11-1,NA,TGTGCCAGCAGCCGCTCGCCTGGGTCAGCGTATGGCTACACCTTC,CASSRSPGSAYGYTF
TRBJ2-7,NA,TRBV29-1,NA,TGCAGCGTTGTCTCAGACGAGCAGTACTTC,CSVVSDEQYF
TRBJ2-1,NA,TRBV10-3,NA,TGTGCCATCTCTACCCCCGGTGAGCAGTTCTTC,CAISTPGEQFF
TRBJ1-2,NA,TRBV7-3,NA,TGTGCCAGCAGCTTAACGGCTGACAGCGGCTACACCTTC,CASSLTADSGYTF
TRBJ2-1,NA,TRBV19,NA,TGTGCCAGTAGTATCCCGGAGGGGGGGAGTGTTAATGAGCAGTTCTTC,CASSIPEGGSVNEQFF
TRBJ2-2,once,TRBV9,TRBD1,TGTGCCAGCAGCGTCGGACAGGACGAGAACACCGGGGAGCTGTTTTTT,CASSVGQDENTGELFF
TRBJ2-1,few,TRBV12-5,TRBD2,TGTGCTAGTGGCACGGGGGGGGGCTCTTCCTACAATGAGCAGTTCTTC,CASGTGGGSSYNEQFF
TRBJ1-6,NA,TRBV7-9,NA,TGTGCCACCATACAGGGAGAGTCACCCCTCCACTTT,CATIQGESPLHF
TRBJ1-4,NA,TRBV11-2,NA,TGTGCCAGCAGCCTCCAAGGGGGATCTAATGAAAAACTGTTTTTT,CASSLQGGSNEKLFF
TRBJ2-3,NA,TRBV6-5,TRBD2,TGTGCCAGCAGTTACTCGAGCGGGCGGGAGACTGATACGCAGTATTTT,CASSYSSGRETDTQYF
TRBJ1-4,NA,TRBV9,NA,TGTGCCAGCAGCGCCTGGGGAGAGGAAAAACTGTTTTTT,CASSAWGEEKLFF
TRBJ1-4,NA,TRBV27,TRBD1,TGTGCCAGCAGTTTATTTGGACAGGGGGCGCTTAGGGGATTTAATGAAAAACTGTTTTTT,CASSLFGQGALRGFNEKLFF
TRBJ2-4,NA,TRBV21-1,NA,TGTGCCAGCAGCATAGGGGGAGTCCCCGGGACTAGCGGGGGGTTAGCCAAAAACATTCAGTACTTC,CASSIGGVPGTSGGLAKNIQYF